A selection of T cell receptor beta chains follows, all from one sample in a study of regulatory T cells in long-lasting Graves disease. Each CDR3 protein is one row after TCRdb ran MiXCR on the multiplex PCR reads. The table lists about 420,000 distinct CDR3 sequences, around 15% of them singletons. This sample was shared with a second study, whose subject was T cells in Graves' hyperthyroidism and ophthalmopathy.

The sample here was peripheral blood mononuclear cells (PBMCs), taken at new diagnosis, from a patient treated with antithyroid drugs. These TCRs come from a woman aged 18-29 years with Graves disease. The CDR3 runs from the conserved cysteine through the conserved F or W. Fields, in order: clone size, D gene, J gene, V gene, CDR3 DNA, CDR3 protein. A D gene is named only where the DNA matches it firmly. Size values are once, few and many counts, or a class for expanded clones, and some rows have none.

clone_size: NA; d_call: NA; j_call: TRBJ1-5; v_call: TRBV6-7; cdr3_nt: TGTGCCAGCAGTTTAGAGGTTGGGCCCCAGCATTTT; cdr3_aa: CASSLEVGPQHF
clone_size: few; d_call: TRBD1; j_call: TRBJ1-3; v_call: TRBV6-1; cdr3_nt: TGTGCCAGCAGCTCTGGGACAGGGATTTCCTCTGGAAACACCATATATTTT; cdr3_aa: CASSSGTGISSGNTIYF
clone_size: NA; d_call: NA; j_call: TRBJ2-3; v_call: TRBV3-1; cdr3_nt: TGTGCCAGCAGCGGGGCAGCCAGAGATACGCAGTATTTT; cdr3_aa: CASSGAARDTQYF
clone_size: many; d_call: TRBD2; j_call: TRBJ2-7; v_call: TRBV20-1; cdr3_nt: TGCAGTGCTAGTCCGACTAGCGGAGTCCAGTACGAGCAGTACTTC; cdr3_aa: CSASPTSGVQYEQYF
clone_size: many; d_call: TRBD2; j_call: TRBJ2-1; v_call: TRBV6-1; cdr3_nt: TGTGCCAGCAGGCCGGGACTAGCGGGGCAGGAGCAGTTCTTC; cdr3_aa: CASRPGLAGQEQFF
clone_size: few; d_call: TRBD1; j_call: TRBJ2-7; v_call: TRBV20-1; cdr3_nt: TGCAGTGCTACTACAGGGGGCTCCTACGAGCAGTACTTC; cdr3_aa: CSATTGGSYEQYF
clone_size: NA; d_call: NA; j_call: TRBJ1-6; v_call: TRBV7-9; cdr3_nt: TGTGCCAGCAGCCCCCGGGACGGTCTCGTGGCCCTCCACTTT; cdr3_aa: CASSPRDGLVALHF
clone_size: few; d_call: NA; j_call: TRBJ2-4; v_call: TRBV6-2/TRBV6-3; cdr3_nt: TGTGCCAGCAGTTTCGGCGGAGCCCTAGCCAAAAACATTCAGTACTTC; cdr3_aa: CASSFGGALAKNIQYF
clone_size: NA; d_call: NA; j_call: TRBJ2-1; v_call: TRBV20-1; cdr3_nt: TGCAGTGCTAGTCGGGGGGCATCCTACAATGAGCAGTTCTTC; cdr3_aa: CSASRGASYNEQFF
clone_size: many; d_call: NA; j_call: TRBJ2-2; v_call: TRBV29-1; cdr3_nt: TGCAGCGTTGAACTCGACTACATGAACACCGGGGAGCTGTTTTTT; cdr3_aa: CSVELDYMNTGELFF
clone_size: NA; d_call: NA; j_call: TRBJ2-2; v_call: TRBV6-1; cdr3_nt: TGTGCCAGCAGTGACCCGGGAACCTCCCACCTCACCGGGGAGCTGTTTTTT; cdr3_aa: CASSDPGTSHLTGELFF
clone_size: NA; d_call: NA; j_call: TRBJ2-1; v_call: TRBV3-1; cdr3_nt: TGTGCCAGCAGCCAAGGCGGCAGGACCTACAATGAGCAGTTCTTC; cdr3_aa: CASSQGGRTYNEQFF
clone_size: NA; d_call: TRBD2; j_call: TRBJ2-1; v_call: TRBV20-1; cdr3_nt: TGCAGTGCTAGAGATTTTGCTTCCGGGACTAGCACCAATGAGCAGTTCTTC; cdr3_aa: CSARDFASGTSTNEQFF
clone_size: NA; d_call: TRBD2; j_call: TRBJ2-3; v_call: TRBV5-1; cdr3_nt: TGCGCCAGCAGCAGCACTAGCGCCAGCACAGATACGCAGTATTTT; cdr3_aa: CASSSTSASTDTQYF
clone_size: NA; d_call: TRBD2; j_call: TRBJ2-7; v_call: TRBV18; cdr3_nt: TGTGCCAGCTCACCCGCATTCTCTAGCGGGAGGGAAGAGCAGTACTTC; cdr3_aa: CASSPAFSSGREEQYF
clone_size: many; d_call: NA; j_call: TRBJ2-7; v_call: TRBV11-3; cdr3_nt: TGTGCCAGCAGCTTAGAGCTCCTCGAGGGAACTAGCTACGAGCAGTACTTC; cdr3_aa: CASSLELLEGTSYEQYF
clone_size: many; d_call: NA; j_call: TRBJ2-1; v_call: TRBV28; cdr3_nt: TGTGCCAGCAGTTCGCTGGGTGGGGTCGTTTACAATGAGCAGTTCTTC; cdr3_aa: CASSSLGGVVYNEQFF
clone_size: NA; d_call: NA; j_call: TRBJ2-3; v_call: TRBV7-9; cdr3_nt: TGTGCCAGCAGCCCCTACAGGGCTAGCACAGATACGCAGTATTTT; cdr3_aa: CASSPYRASTDTQYF
clone_size: few; d_call: NA; j_call: TRBJ1-1; v_call: TRBV5-6; cdr3_nt: TGTGCCAGCAGCCGCGGGGATGTGAGGAGACTAAACACTGAAGCTTTCTTT; cdr3_aa: CASSRGDVRRLNTEAFF
clone_size: many; d_call: NA; j_call: TRBJ2-7; v_call: TRBV6-1; cdr3_nt: TGTGCCAGCACCCCTAGCGCCCCGTCGGGAGAGCAGTACTTC; cdr3_aa: CASTPSAPSGEQYF
clone_size: few; d_call: NA; j_call: TRBJ2-1; v_call: TRBV9; cdr3_nt: TGTGCCAGCAGCGCCCAAGGGGGTGGCGATGAGCAGTTCTTC; cdr3_aa: CASSAQGGGDEQFF
clone_size: many; d_call: NA; j_call: TRBJ2-7; v_call: TRBV7-9; cdr3_nt: TGTGCCAGCAGCTTGGGGGAATACTACGAGCAGTACTTC; cdr3_aa: CASSLGEYYEQYF
clone_size: NA; d_call: TRBD1; j_call: TRBJ1-1; v_call: TRBV12-3/TRBV12-4; cdr3_nt: TGTGCCAGCAGTCCCCAGGGGGCGTACACTGAAGCTTTCTTT; cdr3_aa: CASSPQGAYTEAFF
clone_size: few; d_call: NA; j_call: TRBJ2-6; v_call: TRBV7-3; cdr3_nt: TGTGCCAGCAGCGCGCTCCACTCTGGGGCCAACGTCCTGACTTTC; cdr3_aa: CASSALHSGANVLTF
clone_size: many; d_call: NA; j_call: TRBJ2-7; v_call: TRBV7-9; cdr3_nt: TGTGCCAGCAGCTCCAACCGATACGAGCAGTACTTC; cdr3_aa: CASSSNRYEQYF
clone_size: NA; d_call: NA; j_call: TRBJ2-7; v_call: TRBV18; cdr3_nt: TGTGCCAGCTCAGTCCGCCGGGGATACGAGCAGTACTTC; cdr3_aa: CASSVRRGYEQYF
clone_size: many; d_call: TRBD1; j_call: TRBJ2-7; v_call: TRBV7-6; cdr3_nt: TGTGCCAGCAGCTTAGCGTCTGGACAGGGGACATCCTACGAGCAGTACTTC; cdr3_aa: CASSLASGQGTSYEQYF
clone_size: few; d_call: NA; j_call: TRBJ2-1; v_call: TRBV19; cdr3_nt: TGTGCCAGTATTGGGGGCCCCGGGGGGAGGGCCGGTAATGAGCAGTTCTTC; cdr3_aa: CASIGGPGGRAGNEQFF
clone_size: many; d_call: NA; j_call: TRBJ1-1; v_call: TRBV20-1; cdr3_nt: TGCAGTGCCCAGGGACATTCGGGCACTGAAGCTTTCTTT; cdr3_aa: CSAQGHSGTEAFF